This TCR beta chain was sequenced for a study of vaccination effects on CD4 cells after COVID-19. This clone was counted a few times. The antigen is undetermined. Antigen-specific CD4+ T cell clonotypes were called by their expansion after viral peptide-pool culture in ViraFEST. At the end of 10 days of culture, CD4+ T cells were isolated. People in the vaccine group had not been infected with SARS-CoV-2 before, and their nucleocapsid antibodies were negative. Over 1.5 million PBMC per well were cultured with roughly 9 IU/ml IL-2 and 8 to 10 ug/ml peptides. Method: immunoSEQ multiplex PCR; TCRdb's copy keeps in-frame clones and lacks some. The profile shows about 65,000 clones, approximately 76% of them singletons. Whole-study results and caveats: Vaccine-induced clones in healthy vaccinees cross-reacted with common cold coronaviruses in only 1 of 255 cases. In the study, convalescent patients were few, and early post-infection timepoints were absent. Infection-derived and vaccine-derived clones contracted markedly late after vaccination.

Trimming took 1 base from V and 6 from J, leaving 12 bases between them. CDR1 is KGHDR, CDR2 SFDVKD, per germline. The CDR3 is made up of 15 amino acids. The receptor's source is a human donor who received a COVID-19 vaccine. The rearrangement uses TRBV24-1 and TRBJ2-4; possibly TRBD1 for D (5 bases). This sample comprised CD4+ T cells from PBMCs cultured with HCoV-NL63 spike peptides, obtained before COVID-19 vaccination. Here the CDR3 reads CATSDFRQGINIQYF. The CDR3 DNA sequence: TGTGCCACCAGTGATTTTAGGCAGGGTATAAACATTCAGTACTTC.